Below, 24 T cell receptor beta chains from the same sample are listed, as sequenced in a study of graft-versus-host responses after intestinal transplantation. Their antigens remain unidentified. Produced via immunoSEQ multiplex PCR; TCRdb's table is partial and in-frame only. The sample contains about 100,000 clones, roughly 87% of which appear only once. The input for sequencing was unstimulated CD4+ T cells sorted from spleen or lymph node cells, taken before intestinal transplant. The receptors stem from a human donor who received an intestinal transplant.

The CDR3 protein is CASSRTGPWPQHF. CDR3 in DNA: TGTGCCAGCAGCCGGACAGGGCCCTGGCCCCAGCATTTT. The chain links TRBV6-4 to TRBJ1-5; 8 positions agree with TRBD1. V was clipped by 6 bases and J by 9 bases; unmatched bases: 7. CDR3 length equals 13 residues. The germline V gene has CDR1 MRHNA and CDR2 SNTAGT.

This sequence joins TRBV5-6 and TRBJ1-2; 9 nucleotides align to TRBD1. Unmatched junction bases numbered 2, after V lost 5 bases and J lost 3 bases. CDR3 length: 13 residues. CDR1 is SGHDT, CDR2 YYEEEE, per germline. CDR3 nucleotide sequence: TGTGCCAGCAGTAGGACAGGGGACTATGGCTACACCTTC. This gives the protein CASSRTGDYGYTF.

With regard to this clone: Other DNA sequences in the sample encode the same CDR3. The chain couples TRBV7-9 to TRBJ2-3; tentatively, D is TRBD2 (6 bases). The V end was cut by 10 bases, the J end by 1 base, with 15 bases between. Per germline, CDR1 SEHNR and CDR2 FQNEAQ (reference sequence). The CDR3 covers 14 residues. CDR3 bases: TGTGCCATCGACCGGGACTCACGCACAGATACGCAGTATTTT. Residues: CAIDRDSRTDTQYF.

This chain connects TRBV2 to TRBJ1-1; D gene unclear. Trimming removed 11 bases from V and 5 bases from J, with 15 bases in between. From germline, CDR1 is SNHLY and CDR2 FYNNEI. The CDR3 is 12 residues long. DNA for the CDR3: TGTGCCTCGGGCCAAAGAGGGACTGAAGCTTTCTTT. Amino acids: CASGQRGTEAFF.

Notes on this clone: The same CDR3 is also encoded by other DNA sequences in this sample. The gene calls are TRBV28 and TRBJ2-3, with 12 bases identical to TRBD2. The germline gives CDR1 MDHEN, CDR2 SYDVKM. The CDR3 sequence is 16 residues long. Germline trimming cut 6 bases from V and 0 bases from J; bases unmatched to any gene: 4. The CDR3 DNA reads TGTGCCAGCAGGACCGGGACTAGCGGGAGCACAGATACGCAGTATTTT. Protein: CASRTGTSGSTDTQYF.

The chain recombines TRBV29-1 with TRBJ1-2; TRBD1 is a possible D gene (6 bases). The CDR3 is 17 residues long. V gave up 1 base and J gave up 4 bases, with 22 bases separating them. Germline CDR1 is SQVTM and CDR2 is ANQGSEA. The DNA of the CDR3 is TGCAGCGTTGAAGTGCACCGGACAGCCCCAGGAGGCTATGGCTACACCTTC. This encodes CSVEVHRTAPGGYGYTF.

The chain uses TRBV6-6 and TRBJ1-3, with D perhaps TRBD1 (6 bases). Trimming shortened V by 0 bases and J by 3 bases, and 6 bases separated the two germline ends. The CDR3 runs to 14 residues. Germline V gene sequence: CDR1 MNHNY, CDR2 SVGAGI (reference sequence). The CDR3 is CASSYSGGGNTIYF. In DNA form, the CDR3 reads TGTGCCAGCAGTTACTCAGGGGGTGGAAACACCATATATTTT.

The chain combines TRBV2 with TRBJ1-5; unclear D gene. The V gene lost 4 bases and the J gene lost 1 base, with 8 bases spanning the gap. The CDR3 extends over 14 amino acids. CDR1 is SNHLY, CDR2 FYNNEI, per germline. Written as DNA, the CDR3 is TGTGCCAGCAGTGGTGTCTCGAGCAATCAGCCCCAGCATTTT. Protein sequence: CASSGVSSNQPQHF.

This clone appeared once. The chain carries TRBV2 and TRBJ1-5; the D gene is possibly TRBD1 (5 bases). This CDR3 spans 14 amino acids. Germline V gene sequence: CDR1 SNHLY, CDR2 FYNNEI. Trimming cost V 3 bases and J 4 bases, with 10 bases left between them. CDR3 DNA sequence: TGTGCCAGCAGTGAGGTGGCAGGGAATCAGCCCCAGCATTTT. Amino acid sequence: CASSEVAGNQPQHF.

This clone was recorded only once. The chain employs TRBV2 and TRBJ2-1; tentatively, D is TRBD2 (5 bases). The CDR3 runs 16 residues. The V end lost 2 bases, the J end lost 0 bases, and 11 bases lay between the germline ends. The germline V gene has CDR1 SNHLY and CDR2 FYNNEI. For the CDR3, the DNA is TGTGCCAGCAGTGAATTGGACTTAAACTCCTACAATGAGCAGTTCTTC. Encoded protein: CASSELDLNSYNEQFF.

The chain combines TRBV2 with TRBJ2-4; D may be TRBD1 (6 bases). Per germline, CDR1 SNHLY and CDR2 FYNNEI. Trimming took 6 bases from V and 0 from J, leaving 12 bases between them. The CDR3 sequence is 15 residues long. In DNA, the CDR3 is TGTGCCAGCAGAGCTAGGGGGTTAGCCAAAAACATTCAGTACTTC. Its protein product is CASRARGLAKNIQYF.

This chain joins TRBV9 and TRBJ1-3; D unclear. Germline loops: CDR1 SGDLS, CDR2 YYNGEE. The CDR3 consists of 12 residues. Deletions cut 1 base from V and 1 base from J, with 0 bases between. The CDR3 nucleotides are TGTGCCAGCAGCGTATCTGGAAACACCATATATTTT. Amino acids: CASSVSGNTIYF.

The rearrangement links TRBV28 to TRBJ2-7; 10 nucleotides agree with TRBD2. V shed 10 bases, J shed 0 bases, and the junction held 9 bases outside the gene matches. From germline, CDR1 is MDHEN and CDR2 SYDVKM. This CDR3 contains 15 residues. DNA of the CDR3: TGTGCCACCCAGAAAGCGGGAGGGATCTCCTACGAGCAGTACTTC. Amino acids: CATQKAGGISYEQYF.

V and J are TRBV28 and TRBJ2-1, with 8 bases identical to TRBD2. With V trimmed by 6 bases and J by 6 bases, 10 bases remained unmatched. The CDR3 covers 15 residues. From germline, CDR1 is MDHEN and CDR2 SYDVKM. CDR3 loop: CASSLLTSGGNEQFF. The CDR3 DNA reads TGTGCCAGCAGCCTCCTCACTAGCGGAGGCAATGAGCAGTTCTTC.

The chain has TRBV9 and TRBJ2-5; TRBD2 might be the D (6 bases). The CDR3 covers 15 residues. CDR1 and CDR2 (germline): SGDLS, YYNGEE. With 1 base removed from V and 2 bases from J, the gap between germline ends came to 12 bases. CDR3 loop: CASSVSGLRQETQYF. CDR3 DNA: TGTGCCAGCAGCGTATCGGGACTCAGACAAGAGACCCAGTACTTC.

V gene TRBV30 combines with J gene TRBJ2-7, with 10 positions matching TRBD1. The CDR3 consists of 14 residues. The germline V gene has CDR1 GTSNPN and CDR2 SVGIG (reference sequence). J gave up 4 bases and V 4 bases, and 7 bases lay outside the gene matches. The CDR3 nucleotides read TGTGCCTGGACCCTCCGGGACAGGGGATACGAGCAGTACTTC. This sequence encodes CAWTLRDRGYEQYF.

This clone was seen a single time. The rearrangement links TRBV7-2 to TRBJ2-7; 10 nucleotides align to TRBD1. This CDR3 is built from 19 residues. Germline values: CDR1 SGHTA, CDR2 FQGNSA. Trimming at V came to 1 base and at J to 0 bases, leaving 12 bases not matched to a gene. CDR3 loop: CASSLVRGQGNLGSYEQYF. CDR3 nucleotide sequence: TGTGCCAGCAGCTTAGTCCGGGGACAGGGGAACTTGGGCTCCTACGAGCAGTACTTC.

The chain couples TRBV9 to TRBJ2-7; D is unresolved. CDR3 length equals 12 residues. Germline V lookup: CDR1 SGDLS, CDR2 YYNGEE. Trimming pared 1 base from V and 2 bases from J, leaving 4 bases between. CDR3 nucleotide sequence: TGTGCCAGCAGCGTATGGCCCTACGAGCAGTACTTC. Protein product: CASSVWPYEQYF.

The rearrangement links TRBV5-6 to TRBJ2-2; D is possibly TRBD2 (5 bases). The CDR3 totals 13 residues. Trimming shortened V by 3 bases and J by 11 bases, and 14 bases separated the two germline ends. Per germline, CDR1 SGHDT and CDR2 YYEEEE. This CDR3 reads CASSWALTGELFF. The CDR3 bases are TGTGCCAGCAGCTGGGCCCTTACGGGAGAGCTGTTTTTT.

The chain couples TRBV7-9 to TRBJ1-2; D gene ambiguous. The V gene's germline CDR1 is SEHNR and CDR2 FQNEAQ (reference sequence). The V and J ends lost 5 bases and 8 bases respectively, with 12 bases between them. CDR3 length: 12 amino acids. CDR3 region: CASSPRVEGYTF. The CDR3 DNA sequence: TGTGCCAGCAGCCCCCGAGTAGAGGGCTACACCTTC.

The rearrangement uses TRBV5-4 and TRBJ2-7, with D possibly being TRBD1 (5 bases). Germline lookup yields CDR1 SGHNT and CDR2 YYREEE (reference sequence). The CDR3 runs to 14 residues. V was pared by 0 bases and J by 7 bases, with 14 bases between. The CDR3: CASSLGGRAEEQYF. The CDR3 region has the DNA TGTGCCAGCAGCTTGGGAGGCAGGGCAGAAGAGCAGTACTTC.

This sequence joins TRBV7-2 and TRBJ2-7; 16 nucleotides align to TRBD2. The germline gives CDR1 SGHTA, CDR2 FQGNSA. The length of the CDR3 is 16 residues. The ends lost 5 bases at V and 2 bases at J; junction bases unmatched: 3. CDR3 nucleotides: TGTGCCAGCAGCGCGGGACTAGCGGGGGGGCCCTACGAGCAGTACTTC. Translating gives CASSAGLAGGPYEQYF.

This clone was seen a single time. The rearrangement joins TRBV30 to TRBJ2-5; D is ambiguous. This CDR3 is built from 13 residues. The germline CDR1 and CDR2 sequences are GTSNPN and SVGIG (reference sequence). V was clipped by 0 bases and J by 5 bases, with 10 bases between them. CDR3 nucleotides: TGTGCCTGGAGTGTACGTGTGGGGGAGACCCAGTACTTC. Its translation: CAWSVRVGETQYF.

V and J are TRBV5-1 and TRBJ1-4, with 11 bases aligning to TRBD1. With 4 bases clipped from V and 8 bases from J, the junction kept 4 bases outside the gene matches. Germline-derived CDR1 and CDR2 are SGHRS and YFSETQ. The CDR3 is 14 amino acids. CDR3 in DNA: TGCGCCAGCAGCCGGGGACAGGGGGGCGAAAAACTGTTTTTT. This codes for CASSRGQGGEKLFF.